These 18 T cell receptor beta chains share one sample of origin, sequenced in a study of circulating tumor DNA in untreated peripheral T-cell lymphoma. Assay: immunoSEQ multiplex PCR; the TCRdb copy retains only in-frame clones and omits some. The sample has approximately 550 clones; roughly 80% are singletons. The material sequenced was cell-free DNA from blood serum. The receptors were gathered from a human donor with peripheral T-cell lymphoma.

V and J are TRBV7-2 and TRBJ2-3; 9 bases are a match to TRBD2. The CDR3 totals 15 residues. CDR1 and CDR2 from the germline V gene are SGHTA and FQGNSA. Germline trimming cut 6 bases from V and 3 bases from J; bases unmatched to any gene: 7. DNA for the CDR3: TGTGCCAGCAGTTTGTCTAGCGGGGTTACAGATACGCAGTATTTT. Its protein is CASSLSSGVTDTQYF.

V usage is TRBV10-3 and J usage is TRBJ2-5; 8 bases agree with TRBD2. Germline trimming cut 0 bases from V and 7 bases from J; bases unmatched to any gene: 16. Germline V gene lookup returns CDR1 ENHRY and CDR2 SYGVKD. This CDR3 has 18 amino acids. CDR3 amino acids: CAISESPLSSGGPRTQYF. CDR3 in DNA: TGTGCCATCAGTGAGTCCCCCCTAAGCAGCGGGGGCCCGAGGACCCAGTACTTC.

The chain couples TRBV7-3 to TRBJ2-3, with D maybe TRBD2 (5 bases). The CDR3 sequence is 15 residues long. V was shortened by 5 bases and J by 6 bases, with 18 bases between the two germline ends. CDR1 is SGHTA, CDR2 FQGTGA, per germline. The CDR3 bases are TGTGCCAGCAGCCAAAGCGGACCCGAAGGGGATACGCAGTATTTT. It yields the protein CASSQSGPEGDTQYF. The whole variable domain, remainder taken from reference TRBV7-3 and TRBJ2-3, is GAGVSQTPSNKVTEKGKYVELRCDPISGHTALYWYRQSLGQGPEFLIYFQGTGAADDSGLPNDRFFAVRPEGSVSTLKIQRTERGDSAVYLCASSQSGPEGDTQYFGPGTRLTVL.

The rearrangement links TRBV5-4 to TRBJ1-2; D is undetermined. CDR3 length equals 14 residues. Germline V CDR1 and CDR2: SGHNT, YYREEE (reference sequence). V shed 4 bases and J shed 2 bases, with 12 bases lying between them. The CDR3 here is CASSVGGINYGYTF. CDR3 sequence (DNA): TGTGCCAGCAGCGTGGGAGGGATCAACTATGGCTACACCTTC. The complete variable domain, with remaining parts taken from reference TRBV5-4 and TRBJ1-2, reads ETGVTQSPTHLIKTRGQQVTLRCSSQSGHNTVSWYQQALGQGPQFIFQYYREEENGRGNFPPRFSGLQFPNYSSELNVNALELDDSALYLCASSVGGINYGYTFGSGTRLTVV.

The rearrangement links TRBV5-1 to TRBJ2-7; D is unclear. The V gene's germline CDR1 is SGHRS and CDR2 YFSETQ. The V and J ends lost 0 bases and 2 bases respectively, with 9 bases between them. The CDR3 has 14 residues. The CDR3 sequence is CASSLVGPTYEQYF. Written as DNA, the CDR3 is TGCGCCAGCAGCTTGGTCGGGCCTACCTACGAGCAGTACTTC.

This chain joins TRBV30 and TRBJ1-6; no firm D call. V lost 3 bases, J lost 4 bases, and 16 bases lay in between. This CDR3 is built from 16 residues. Germline values: CDR1 GTSNPN, CDR2 SVGIG (reference sequence). The CDR3 is CAWSDGRVAYNSPLHF. As DNA, the CDR3 is TGTGCCTGGAGCGATGGGCGGGTTGCGTATAATTCACCCCTCCACTTT.

The chain joins TRBV29-1 to TRBJ2-6; D is undetermined. The germline gives CDR1 SQVTM, CDR2 ANQGSEA. This CDR3 contains 14 residues. Trimming took 5 bases from V and 5 from J, leaving 13 bases between them. Here the CDR3 reads CSVSIQSRANVLTF. The CDR3 coding sequence is TGCAGCGTTAGCATACAAAGTCGGGCCAACGTCCTGACTTTC.

The J gene is TRBJ1-2, the V gene TRBV5-4, with D perhaps TRBD1 (5 bases). CDR3 length: 13 amino acids. Trimming stripped 2 bases from V and 6 bases from J, with 11 bases between. Germline-derived CDR1 and CDR2 are SGHNT and YYREEE (reference sequence). As DNA, the CDR3 is TGTGCCAGCAGCTTTGTGGGGGAGGATGGCTACACCTTC. This encodes CASSFVGEDGYTF.

This chain joins TRBV30 and TRBJ1-5; D possibly corresponds to TRBD1 (5 bases). Germline V gives CDR1 GTSNPN, CDR2 SVGIG (reference sequence). The CDR3 sequence is 15 residues long. With 5 bases removed from V and 4 bases from J, the gap between germline ends came to 18 bases. CDR3 DNA: TGTGCCTGGGCCCCCGGGTCTGGGGCTAATCAGCCCCAGCATTTT. Its translation is CAWAPGSGANQPQHF. Supplemented by reference TRBV30 and TRBJ1-5, the full variable domain reads SQTIHQWPATLVQPVGSPLSLECTVEGTSNPNLYWYRQAAGRGLQLLFYSVGIGQISSEVPQNLSASRPQDRQFILSSKKLLLSDSGFYLCAWAPGSGANQPQHFGDGTRLSIL.

V usage is TRBV19 and J usage is TRBJ1-2, with no clear D. This CDR3 region has 15 residues. Germline V gene lookup returns CDR1 LNHDA and CDR2 SQIVND (reference sequence). V lost 5 bases and J lost 2, with 15 bases in between. CDR3 protein: CASSPRAAANYGYTF. CDR3 nucleotides: TGTGCCAGTAGTCCCCGGGCTGCGGCCAACTATGGCTACACCTTC.

The rearrangement joins TRBV7-8 to TRBJ2-2, with D perhaps matching TRBD1 (7 bases). This CDR3 comprises 16 residues. Germline-derived CDR1 and CDR2 are SGHVS and FQNEAQ. The germline V and J ends were trimmed by 0 bases and 7 bases, with 15 bases remaining between them. The CDR3 DNA reads as TGTGCCAGCAGCTTAGCGAAGGGGGCGCGGGGCGGGGAGCTGTTTTTT. It is translated as CASSLAKGARGGELFF.

A few counts support this clone. V is TRBV5-1 and J is TRBJ2-2; 7 bases are shared with TRBD1. Losses at the gene ends were 7 bases for V and 4 bases for J; bases not matched to a gene: 10. The CDR3 covers 15 residues. Germline values: CDR1 SGHRS, CDR2 YFSETQ. The CDR3 protein is CASSPWDRGTGELFF. CDR3 in DNA: TGCGCCAGCTCGCCGTGGGACAGAGGCACCGGGGAGCTGTTTTTT.

The J gene is TRBJ1-5, the V gene TRBV18, with D tentatively TRBD1 (6 bases). There are 15 residues in the CDR3. Germline V CDR1 and CDR2: KGHSH, LQKENI. Trimming removed 3 bases from V and 3 bases from J, with 12 bases in between. CDR3 DNA sequence: TGTGCCAGCTCACCTCAACAGGGTGACAATCAGCCCCAGCATTTT. It yields the protein CASSPQQGDNQPQHF.

The chain is built from TRBV7-9 and TRBJ1-6, with D maybe TRBD1 (6 bases). Germline CDR1 reads SEHNR; CDR2 reads FQNEAQ (reference sequence). The CDR3 is 13 amino acids. V was cut by 3 bases and J by 14 bases, with 14 bases left in between. The CDR3 DNA reads as TGTGCCAGCAGCTTTAGAGGGGGGGAGTCCCTCCACTTT. Translating it yields CASSFRGGESLHF.

The V gene is TRBV7-3, the J gene TRBJ1-2, with TRBD1 matching 7 bases. The CDR3 consists of 17 residues. V lost 0 bases to trimming and J lost 4 bases; unmatched junction nucleotides: 11. The V gene's germline CDR1 is SGHTA and CDR2 FQGTGA. CDR3 protein: CASSLTGGQDILYGYTF. In nucleotides, the CDR3 is TGTGCCAGCAGCTTAACGGGAGGACAGGACATCCTCTATGGCTACACCTTC.

This chain connects TRBV5-5 to TRBJ2-5; 7 bases line up with TRBD1. Germline V gene sequence: CDR1 SGHKS, CDR2 YYEKEE (reference sequence). The ends lost 7 bases at V and 5 bases at J; junction bases unmatched: 5. The CDR3 spans 12 residues. CDR3 region: CASDRVGETQYF. The CDR3 nucleotides read TGTGCCAGCGACAGGGTCGGGGAGACCCAGTACTTC.

The V and J genes are TRBV6-6 and TRBJ2-1; D unresolved. Germline loops: CDR1 MNHNY, CDR2 SVGAGI (reference sequence). The germline V and J ends were trimmed by 5 bases and 4 bases, with 15 bases remaining between them. The CDR3 sequence is 15 residues long. CDR3 nucleotides: TGTGCCAGCAGTGATACGACCACTACTTACAATGAGCAGTTCTTC. This translates into CASSDTTTTYNEQFF.

This chain links TRBV10-3 with TRBJ2-3; D is unclear. Deletions cut 3 bases from V and 3 bases from J, with 7 bases between. This CDR3 is built from 13 residues. Germline assignment: CDR1 ENHRY and CDR2 SYGVKD. CDR3 in DNA: TGTGCCATCAGTGACGGGCCAACAGATACGCAGTATTTT. It encodes CAISDGPTDTQYF.